The 12 T cell receptor beta chains below were found in one sample sequenced in a study of cytomegalovirus exposure and HLA in healthy donors. It was with 60 Vbeta and 13 Jbeta primers that the PCR ran. Generated by immunoSEQ multiplex PCR, the TCRdb table keeps only in-frame clones and is missing some. In the table there are approximately 220,000 clones, about three quarters of which are singletons. What was sequenced was PBMCs. Receptor source: a man aged 18-30 years in good health and CMV-seronegative.

The V gene is TRBV28, the J gene TRBJ1-5; D possibly corresponds to TRBD1 (5 bases). The ends were cut back, 4 bases at V and 2 bases at J, with 15 bases in the middle. The CDR3 extends over 16 amino acids. Germline V gene sequence: CDR1 MDHEN, CDR2 SYDVKM. DNA of the CDR3: TGTGCCAGCAGTTCCCAGATGGGCAGGGGCAATCAGCCCCAGCATTTT. This codes for CASSSQMGRGNQPQHF.

The chain couples TRBV19 to TRBJ2-7, with 11 nucleotides matching TRBD2. The J segment lost 3 bases and the V segment lost 4 bases, leaving 5 bases of the junction unmatched. CDR1 is LNHDA and CDR2 is SQIVND in the germline V gene (reference sequence). CDR3 length: 15 residues. CDR3 protein: CASSSPGLADYEQYF. CDR3 sequence (DNA): TGTGCCAGTAGTAGTCCGGGACTAGCGGACTACGAGCAGTACTTC.

J is TRBJ1-4 and V is TRBV30; perhaps TRBD1 as D (6 bases). The CDR3 sequence is 14 residues long. Germline V lookup: CDR1 GTSNPN, CDR2 SVGIG (reference sequence). The V end was cut by 4 bases, the J end by 7 bases, with 16 bases between. CDR3 coding DNA: TGTGCCTGGAATCTACAGGGTGACGCTGAAAAACTGTTTTTT. Translated, it gives CAWNLQGDAEKLFF.

The chain couples TRBV4-1 to TRBJ2-7; 8 bases are a match to TRBD2. The CDR3 runs to 15 residues. The trim removed 0 bases at V and 6 bases at J, leaving 7 bases unmatched. Germline V gene lookup returns CDR1 MGHRA and CDR2 YSYEKL. The CDR3 DNA sequence: TGCGCCAGCAGCCAAGATCCCGGGGGGGCGCGCGAGCAGTACTTC. It encodes CASSQDPGGAREQYF.

This clone was seen more than once but under ten times. The chain carries TRBV11-2 and TRBJ2-5, with D unresolved. The assigned J gene may be wrong: the sequence end matches TRBJ2-7 better. CDR1 and CDR2 (germline): SGHAT, FQNNGV. This CDR3 is 12 amino acids long. CDR3 nucleotides: TGTGCCAGCAGGGCAGACTCCTACGAGCAGTACTTC. Translating gives CASRADSYEQYF.

CDR3 coding DNA: TGTGCCAGCAGCTTAGCGTTGACAGGGGGGGATACGCAGTATTTT. Its translation is CASSLALTGGDTQYF. The V call is TRBV7-2, the J call TRBJ2-3; 9 nucleotides agree with TRBD1. V gave up 0 bases and J gave up 6 bases; unmatched junction bases: 4. Germline V lookup: CDR1 SGHTA, CDR2 FQGNSA. This CDR3 region has 15 residues. Looking up the rest from reference TRBV7-2 and TRBJ2-3 gives the full variable domain: GAGVSQSPSNKVTEKGKDVELRCDPISGHTALYWYRQSLGQGLEFLIYFQGNSAPDKSGLPSDRFSAERTGGSVSTLTIQRTQQEDSAVYLCASSLALTGGDTQYFGPGTRLTVL.

This chain uses TRBV7-6 with TRBJ2-3, with TRBD2 identical over 8 bases. The CDR3 is made up of 16 amino acids. Trimming cost V 0 bases and J 0 bases; bases outside gene matches: 2. From germline, CDR1 is SGHVS and CDR2 FNYEAQ. The CDR3 region has the DNA TGTGCCAGCAGCTTAGCTAGCGGGGCTAGCACAGATACGCAGTATTTT. It encodes CASSLASGASTDTQYF.

The rearrangement joins TRBV7-6 to TRBJ2-1; 9 nucleotides agree with TRBD2. Germline CDR1 is SGHVS and CDR2 is FNYEAQ. V lost 5 bases, J lost 6 bases, and 8 bases stayed unmatched. This CDR3 region has 15 residues. CDR3 sequence (DNA): TGTGCCAGCAGCATTAGCGGGAGAGTGCGCAATGAGCAGTTCTTC. It specifies CASSISGRVRNEQFF.

This clone came up a few times. The V call is TRBV27, the J call TRBJ1-5, with D tentatively TRBD1 (5 bases). Germline V gene sequence: CDR1 MNHEY, CDR2 SMNVEV (reference sequence). V was shortened by 3 bases and J by 9 bases, with 9 bases between the two germline ends. This CDR3 region has 12 residues. The CDR3 nucleotides are TGTGCCAGCAGTTTGTCGGGGGGGCCCCAGCATTTT. Translation: CASSLSGGPQHF.

The genes are TRBV6-5 and TRBJ1-1; 7 nucleotides match TRBD1. Trimming cost V 5 bases and J 1 base; bases outside gene matches: 4. Germline loops: CDR1 MNHEY, CDR2 SVGAGI. The length of the CDR3 is 14 residues. CDR3 amino acids: CASSPRTGNTEAFF. The CDR3 coding sequence is TGTGCCAGCAGTCCCCGGACAGGGAACACTGAAGCTTTCTTT.

This clone came up once. V gene TRBV2 combines with J gene TRBJ1-5; D gene ambiguous. With 7 bases removed from V and 4 bases from J, the gap between germline ends came to 14 bases. CDR3 length: 14 residues. CDR1 SNHLY and CDR2 FYNNEI come from the germline V gene. CDR3 nucleotide sequence: TGTGCCAGCATGGTAGGAGGAGCAAATCAGCCCCAGCATTTT. Protein: CASMVGGANQPQHF.

The table lists this clone with a count of one. The chain uses TRBV5-1 and TRBJ1-5, with TRBD1 identical over 10 bases. Germline CDR1 reads SGHRS; CDR2 reads YFSETQ. This CDR3 contains 15 residues. The V and J ends lost 0 bases and 6 bases, in that order; junction bases with no gene match: 3. This chain's CDR3 is CASSLGQGASQPQHF. DNA for the CDR3: TGCGCCAGCAGCTTGGGACAGGGGGCAAGTCAGCCCCAGCATTTT.